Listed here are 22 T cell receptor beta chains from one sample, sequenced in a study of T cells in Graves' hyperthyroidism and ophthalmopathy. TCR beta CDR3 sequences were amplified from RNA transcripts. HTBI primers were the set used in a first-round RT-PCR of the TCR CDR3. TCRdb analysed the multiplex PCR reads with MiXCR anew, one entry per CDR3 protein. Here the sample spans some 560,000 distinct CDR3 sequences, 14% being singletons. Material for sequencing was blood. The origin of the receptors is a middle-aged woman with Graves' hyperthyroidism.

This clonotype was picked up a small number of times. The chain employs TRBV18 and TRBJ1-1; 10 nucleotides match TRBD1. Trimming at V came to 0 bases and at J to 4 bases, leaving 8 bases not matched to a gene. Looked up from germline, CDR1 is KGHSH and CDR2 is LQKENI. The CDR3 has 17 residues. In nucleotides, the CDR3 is TGTGCCAGCTCACCACCGACAGGGGGCATCCAGATCACTGAAGCTTTCTTT. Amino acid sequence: CASSPPTGGIQITEAFF. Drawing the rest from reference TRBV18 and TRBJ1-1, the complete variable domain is NAGVMQNPRHLVRRRGQEARLRCSPMKGHSHVYWYRQLPEEGLKFMVYLQKENIIDESGMPKERFSAEFPKEGPSILRIQQVVRGDSAAYFCASSPPTGGIQITEAFFGQGTRLTVV.

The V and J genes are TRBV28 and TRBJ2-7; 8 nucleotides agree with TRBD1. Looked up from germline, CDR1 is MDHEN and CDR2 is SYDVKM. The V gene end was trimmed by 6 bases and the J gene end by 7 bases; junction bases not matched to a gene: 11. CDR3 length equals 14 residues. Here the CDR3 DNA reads TGTGCCAGCAGCATTCGACAGGGGATTTGGGAGCAGTACTTC. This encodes CASSIRQGIWEQYF.

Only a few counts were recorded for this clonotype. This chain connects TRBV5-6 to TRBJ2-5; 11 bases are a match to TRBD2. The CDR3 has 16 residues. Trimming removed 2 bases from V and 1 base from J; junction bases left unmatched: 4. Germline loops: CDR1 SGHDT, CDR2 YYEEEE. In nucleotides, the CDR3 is TGTGCCAGCAGCTTTAGACTAGCGGGGAGCCAAGAGACCCAGTACTTC. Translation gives CASSFRLAGSQETQYF.

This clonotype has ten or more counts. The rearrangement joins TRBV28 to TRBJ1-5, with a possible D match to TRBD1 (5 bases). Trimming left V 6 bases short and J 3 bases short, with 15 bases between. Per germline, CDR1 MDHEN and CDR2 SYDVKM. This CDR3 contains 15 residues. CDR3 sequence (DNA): TGTGCCAGCAGGTACGGGGACCTAGACAATCAGCCCCAGCATTTT. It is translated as CASRYGDLDNQPQHF.

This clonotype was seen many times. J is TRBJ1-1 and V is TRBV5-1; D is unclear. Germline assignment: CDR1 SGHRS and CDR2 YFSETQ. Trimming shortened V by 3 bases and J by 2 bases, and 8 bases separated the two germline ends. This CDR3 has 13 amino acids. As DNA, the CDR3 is TGCGCCAGCAGCTACCAGGCTAACACTGAAGCTTTCTTT. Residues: CASSYQANTEAFF.

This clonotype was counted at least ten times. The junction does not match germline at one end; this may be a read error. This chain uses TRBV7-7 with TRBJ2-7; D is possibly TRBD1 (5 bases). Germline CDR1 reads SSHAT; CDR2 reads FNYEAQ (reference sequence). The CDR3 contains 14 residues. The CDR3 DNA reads TGTGCTAGCAGCTTAAGCCCAGGGTCCTACGAGCAGTACTTC. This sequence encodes CASSLSPGSYEQYF.

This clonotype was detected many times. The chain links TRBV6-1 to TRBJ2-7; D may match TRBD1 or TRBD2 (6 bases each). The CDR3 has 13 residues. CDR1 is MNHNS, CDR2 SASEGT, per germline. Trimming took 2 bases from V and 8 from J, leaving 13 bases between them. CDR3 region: CASSERGASQQYF. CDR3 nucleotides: TGTGCCAGCAGTGAAAGGGGGGCCTCGCAGCAGTACTTC.

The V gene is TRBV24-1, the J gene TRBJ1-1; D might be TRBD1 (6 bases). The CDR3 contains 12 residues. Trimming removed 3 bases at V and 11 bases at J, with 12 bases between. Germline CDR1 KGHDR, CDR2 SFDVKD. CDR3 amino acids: CATSDPQGEAFF. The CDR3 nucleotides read TGTGCCACCAGTGATCCACAGGGTGAGGCTTTCTTT.

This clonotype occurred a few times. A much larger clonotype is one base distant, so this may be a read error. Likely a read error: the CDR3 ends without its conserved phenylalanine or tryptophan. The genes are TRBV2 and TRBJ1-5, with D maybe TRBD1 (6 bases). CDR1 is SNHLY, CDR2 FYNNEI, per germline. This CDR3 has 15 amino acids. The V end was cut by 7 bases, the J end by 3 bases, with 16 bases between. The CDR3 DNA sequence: TGTGCCAGCACCAGTTCAGGACAGCTCAATCAGCCCCAGCATCTT. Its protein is CASTSSGQLNQPQHL.

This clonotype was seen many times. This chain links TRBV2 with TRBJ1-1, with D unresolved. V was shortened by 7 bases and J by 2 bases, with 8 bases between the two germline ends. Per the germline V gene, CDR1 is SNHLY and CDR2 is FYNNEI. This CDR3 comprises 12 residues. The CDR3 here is CASMLANTEAFF. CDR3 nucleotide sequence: TGTGCCAGCATGCTGGCAAACACTGAAGCTTTCTTT.

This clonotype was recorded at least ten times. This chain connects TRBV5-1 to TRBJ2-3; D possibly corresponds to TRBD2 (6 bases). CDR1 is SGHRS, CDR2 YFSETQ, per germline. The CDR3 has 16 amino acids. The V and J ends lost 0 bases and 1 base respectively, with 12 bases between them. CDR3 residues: CASSLGRDSGTDTQYF. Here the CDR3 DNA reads TGCGCCAGCAGCTTGGGGCGGGACTCCGGCACAGATACGCAGTATTTT.

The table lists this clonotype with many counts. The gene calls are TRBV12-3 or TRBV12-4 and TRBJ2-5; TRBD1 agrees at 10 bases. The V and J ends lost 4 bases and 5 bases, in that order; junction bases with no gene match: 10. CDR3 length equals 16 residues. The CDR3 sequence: CASSSRDRGMEETQYF. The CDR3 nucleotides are TGTGCCAGCAGTTCTAGGGACAGGGGCATGGAGGAGACCCAGTACTTC.

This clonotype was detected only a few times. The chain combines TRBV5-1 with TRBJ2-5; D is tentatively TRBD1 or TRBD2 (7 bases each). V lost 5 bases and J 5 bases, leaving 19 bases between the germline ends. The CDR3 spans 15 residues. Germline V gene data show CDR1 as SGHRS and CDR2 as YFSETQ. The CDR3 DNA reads TGCGCCAGCAGTTCAGTGACAGGGAGGGGGGAGACCCAGTACTTC. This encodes CASSSVTGRGETQYF. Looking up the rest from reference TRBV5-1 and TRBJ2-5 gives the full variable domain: KAGVTQTPRYLIKTRGQQVTLSCSPISGHRSVSWYQQTPGQGLQFLFEYFSETQRNKGNFPGRFSGRQFSNSRSEMNVSTLELGDSALYLCASSSVTGRGETQYFGPGTRLLVL.

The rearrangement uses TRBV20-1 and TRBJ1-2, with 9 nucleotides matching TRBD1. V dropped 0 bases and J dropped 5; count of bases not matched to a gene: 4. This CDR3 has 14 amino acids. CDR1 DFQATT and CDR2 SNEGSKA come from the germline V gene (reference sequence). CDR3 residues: CSARDLDRGYGYTF. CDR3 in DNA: TGCAGTGCTAGAGATCTGGACAGGGGTTATGGCTACACCTTC.

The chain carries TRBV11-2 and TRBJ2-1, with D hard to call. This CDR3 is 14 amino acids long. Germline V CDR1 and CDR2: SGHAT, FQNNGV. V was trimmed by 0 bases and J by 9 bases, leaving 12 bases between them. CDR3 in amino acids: CASSLDRPRSEQFF. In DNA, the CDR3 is TGTGCCAGCAGCTTAGATCGTCCTAGGAGTGAGCAGTTCTTC.

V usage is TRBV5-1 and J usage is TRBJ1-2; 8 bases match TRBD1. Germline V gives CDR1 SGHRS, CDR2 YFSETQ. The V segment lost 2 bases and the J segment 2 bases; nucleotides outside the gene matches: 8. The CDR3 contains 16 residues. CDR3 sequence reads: CASSFNDRGDNYGYTF. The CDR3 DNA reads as TGCGCCAGCAGCTTTAACGACAGGGGCGACAACTATGGCTACACCTTC.

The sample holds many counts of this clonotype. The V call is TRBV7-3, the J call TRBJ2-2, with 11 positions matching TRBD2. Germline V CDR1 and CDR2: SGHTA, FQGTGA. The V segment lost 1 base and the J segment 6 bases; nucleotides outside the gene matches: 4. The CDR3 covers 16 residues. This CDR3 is CASSLNSGRASGELFF. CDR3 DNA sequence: TGTGCCAGCAGCTTAAATAGCGGGAGGGCCTCCGGGGAGCTGTTTTTT.

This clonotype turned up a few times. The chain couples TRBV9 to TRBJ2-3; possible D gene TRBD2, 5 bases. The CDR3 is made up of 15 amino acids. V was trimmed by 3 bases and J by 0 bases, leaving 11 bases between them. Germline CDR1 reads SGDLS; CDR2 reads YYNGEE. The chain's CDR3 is CASSALATSTDTQYF. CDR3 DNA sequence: TGTGCCAGCAGCGCCCTAGCCACTAGCACAGATACGCAGTATTTT.

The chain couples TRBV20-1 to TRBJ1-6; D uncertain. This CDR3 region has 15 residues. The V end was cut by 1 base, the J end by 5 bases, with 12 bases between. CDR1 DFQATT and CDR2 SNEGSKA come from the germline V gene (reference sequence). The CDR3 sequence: CSARARIGDNSPLHF. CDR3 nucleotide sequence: TGCAGTGCTAGAGCCCGGATCGGAGATAATTCACCCCTCCACTTT.

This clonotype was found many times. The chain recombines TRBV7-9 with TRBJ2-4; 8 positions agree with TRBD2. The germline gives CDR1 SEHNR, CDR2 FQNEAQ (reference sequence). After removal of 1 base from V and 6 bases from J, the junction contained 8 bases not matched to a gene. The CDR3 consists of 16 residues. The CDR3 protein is CASSLVSGSWRNIQYF. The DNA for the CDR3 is TGTGCCAGCAGCTTAGTGAGCGGGAGTTGGAGAAACATTCAGTACTTC. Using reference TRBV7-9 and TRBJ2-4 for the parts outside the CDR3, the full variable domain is DTGVSQNPRHKITKRGQNVTFRCDPISEHNRLYWYRQTLGQGPEFLTYFQNEAQLEKSRLLSDRFSAERPKGSFSTLEIQRTEQGDSAMYLCASSLVSGSWRNIQYFGAGTRLSVL.

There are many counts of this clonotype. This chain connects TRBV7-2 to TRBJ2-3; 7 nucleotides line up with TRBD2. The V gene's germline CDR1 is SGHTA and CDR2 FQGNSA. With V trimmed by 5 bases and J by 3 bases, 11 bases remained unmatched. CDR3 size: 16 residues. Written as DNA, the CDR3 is TGTGCCAGCAGCGGAAAGGTAGCGGGCCCAACAGATACGCAGTATTTT. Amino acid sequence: CASSGKVAGPTDTQYF. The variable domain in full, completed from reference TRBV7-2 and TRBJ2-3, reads GAGVSQSPSNKVTEKGKDVELRCDPISGHTALYWYRQSLGQGLEFLIYFQGNSAPDKSGLPSDRFSAERTGGSVSTLTIQRTQQEDSAVYLCASSGKVAGPTDTQYFGPGTRLTVL.

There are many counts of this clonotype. The CDR3 sequence: CASSSGDDWLAGGRETQYF. The DNA for the CDR3 is TGTGCCAGCAGCTCAGGGGATGACTGGCTAGCGGGAGGCCGGGAGACCCAGTACTTC. The chain has TRBV13 and TRBJ2-5; 11 bases match TRBD2. In germline, CDR1 is PRHDT, CDR2 FYEKMQ (reference sequence). V was pared by 4 bases and J by 5 bases, with 18 bases of the junction left unmatched. CDR3 length: 19 residues.